These 18 T cell receptor beta chains were all obtained from the same sample, sequenced in a study of cytotoxic CD8 clonotypes in ibrutinib-treated CLL. Generated by immunoSEQ multiplex PCR, the TCRdb table keeps only in-frame clones and is missing some. The table has some 350,000 clones, 67% seen once. The input for sequencing was PBMCs, taken after 36 months of ibrutinib treatment. These receptors all stem from a human donor with chronic lymphocytic leukemia.

The V call is TRBV9, the J call TRBJ2-2; either TRBD1 or TRBD2 may fit D (5 bases each). The V end was cut by 6 bases, the J end by 5 bases, with 11 bases between. The V gene's germline CDR1 is SGDLS and CDR2 YYNGEE. The CDR3 is made up of 13 amino acids. The CDR3: CASTRGGTGELFF. The CDR3 nucleotides read TGTGCCAGCACCCGGGGCGGAACCGGGGAGCTGTTTTTT.

The CDR3 region has the DNA TGTGCCAGCAGTTTAGGGGTCACTGAAGCTTTCTTT. It specifies CASSLGVTEAFF. The chain joins TRBV28 to TRBJ1-1; D is undetermined. Germline V lookup: CDR1 MDHEN, CDR2 SYDVKM. Trimming removed 2 bases at V and 4 bases at J, with 5 bases between. This CDR3 has 12 amino acids. Drawing the rest from reference TRBV28 and TRBJ1-1, the complete variable domain is DVKVTQSSRYLVKRTGEKVFLECVQDMDHENMFWYRQDPGLGLRLIYFSYDVKMKEKGDIPEGYSVSREKKERFSLILESASTNQTSMYLCASSLGVTEAFFGQGTRLTVV.

V is TRBV29-1 and J is TRBJ2-1; 10 bases fit TRBD1. The junction had 9 bases not matched to a gene; V was cut back by 7 bases and J by 6 bases. The length of the CDR3 is 14 residues. Germline loops: CDR1 SQVTM, CDR2 ANQGSEA. The CDR3 protein is CSAFETGGPNEQFF. In DNA, the CDR3 is TGCAGCGCTTTTGAGACAGGGGGCCCCAATGAGCAGTTCTTC.

V usage is TRBV19 and J usage is TRBJ2-1, with 11 bases identical to TRBD2. The CDR3 length is 15 residues. The germline V gene has CDR1 LNHDA and CDR2 SQIVND (reference sequence). V was pared by 6 bases and J by 6 bases, with 7 bases of the junction left unmatched. The CDR3 nucleotides are TGTGCCAGTAGGCGACTAGCGGGGAGAGTCAATGAGCAGTTCTTC. It encodes CASRRLAGRVNEQFF.

The gene calls are TRBV4-2 and TRBJ2-3; 8 nucleotides agree with TRBD1. The CDR3 totals 14 residues. The ends lost 6 bases at V and 0 bases at J; junction bases unmatched: 2. CDR1 and CDR2 from the germline V gene are LGHNA and YNFKEQ. This CDR3 is CASSRDRSTDTQYF. The CDR3 DNA is TGTGCCAGCAGTCGGGACAGGAGCACAGATACGCAGTATTTT.

DNA for the CDR3: TGTGCCAGCAGCCCCTTTAGGCTAGCGGGTAGGCATGAGCAGTTCTTC. Translation: CASSPFRLAGRHEQFF. V usage is TRBV7-9 and J usage is TRBJ2-1; 8 bases match TRBD2. Germline V gene sequence: CDR1 SEHNR, CDR2 FQNEAQ (reference sequence). The CDR3 has 16 residues. After removal of 5 bases from V and 8 bases from J, the junction contained 14 bases not matched to a gene.

This clone was seen only a few times. The chain joins TRBV10-3 to TRBJ1-5; D perhaps matches TRBD1 (5 bases). V lost 6 bases to trimming and J lost 4 bases, with 10 bases between them. This CDR3 has 13 amino acids. The V gene's germline CDR1 is ENHRY and CDR2 SYGVKD. CDR3 protein: CAIRGQVNQPQHF. The CDR3, as DNA: TGTGCCATCAGGGGGCAGGTGAATCAGCCCCAGCATTTT.

A few counts support this clone. The chain employs TRBV7-2 and TRBJ2-7; tentative D call: TRBD2 (5 bases). Germline lookup yields CDR1 SGHTA and CDR2 FQGNSA. CDR3 length equals 14 residues. Between the trimmed V and J ends, which lost 4 bases and 3 bases, there was a span of 13 bases. CDR3: CASSSVGSGYEQYF. The CDR3 nucleotides read TGTGCCAGCAGCTCCGTGGGGAGCGGCTACGAGCAGTACTTC. Full variable domain (rest looked up from reference TRBV7-2 and TRBJ2-7): GAGVSQSPSNKVTEKGKDVELRCDPISGHTALYWYRQSLGQGLEFLIYFQGNSAPDKSGLPSDRFSAERTGGSVSTLTIQRTQQEDSAVYLCASSSVGSGYEQYFGPGTRLTVT.

The J gene is TRBJ1-1, the V gene TRBV29-1; perhaps TRBD1 as D (5 bases). The germline V gene encodes CDR1 SQVTM and CDR2 ANQGSEA. The V end lost 4 bases, the J end lost 10 bases, and 13 bases lay between the germline ends. The CDR3 loop spans 11 amino acids. Here the CDR3 reads CSVVPDRVAFF. The CDR3 bases are TGCAGCGTTGTTCCAGACAGAGTAGCTTTCTTT.

This chain links TRBV7-9 with TRBJ2-3; D perhaps matches TRBD2 (6 bases). Trimming took off 10 bases at V and 8 bases at J, with 22 bases between the two ends. CDR3 length: 14 amino acids. The germline V gene encodes CDR1 SEHNR and CDR2 FQNEAQ (reference sequence). DNA for the CDR3: TGTGCCACCAAGAATCCTGGTGTGGGGGGTACGCAGTATTTT. Its protein product is CATKNPGVGGTQYF.

CDR3 protein: CASSIRASSYEQYF. The CDR3 DNA sequence: TGTGCCAGTAGTATTCGGGCTAGCTCCTACGAGCAGTACTTC. The chain joins TRBV19 to TRBJ2-7; D call uncertain. V dropped 3 bases and J dropped 0 bases, with 9 bases sitting between them. The length of the CDR3 is 14 residues. Germline V gene data show CDR1 as LNHDA and CDR2 as SQIVND (reference sequence). Using reference TRBV19 and TRBJ2-7 for the parts outside the CDR3, the full variable domain is DGGITQSPKYLFRKEGQNVTLSCEQNLNHDAMYWYRQDPGQGLRLIYYSQIVNDFQKGDIAEGYSVSREKKESFPLTVTSAQKNPTAFYLCASSIRASSYEQYFGPGTRLTVT.

This chain's CDR3 is CASSEWVGGSYNEQFF. The CDR3, as DNA: TGTGCCAGCAGTGAGTGGGTGGGGGGCTCCTACAATGAGCAGTTCTTC. The chain has TRBV2 and TRBJ2-1; D perhaps matches TRBD2 (6 bases). The length of the CDR3 is 16 residues. Germline V gives CDR1 SNHLY, CDR2 FYNNEI. Trimming cost V 3 bases and J 0 bases, with 12 bases left between them. The full variable domain, with the rest looked up from reference TRBV2 and TRBJ2-1, is EPEVTQTPSHQVTQMGQEVILRCVPISNHLYFYWYRQILGQKVEFLVSFYNNEISEKSEIFDDQFSVERPDGSNFTLKIRSTKLEDSAMYFCASSEWVGGSYNEQFFGPGTRLTVL.

The chain links TRBV5-5 to TRBJ1-3; no firm D call. This CDR3 has 15 amino acids. Trimming left V 5 bases short and J 0 bases short, with 12 bases between. The germline CDR1 and CDR2 sequences are SGHKS and YYEKEE (reference sequence). The CDR3 spells CASSSIRASGNTIYF. In DNA, the CDR3 is TGTGCCAGCAGTAGTATTCGGGCCTCTGGAAACACCATATATTTT.

This clone was observed a few times. The gene calls are TRBV5-1 and TRBJ2-5; possibly TRBD1 for D (5 bases). V shed 5 bases and J shed 5 bases, with 10 bases lying between them. The CDR3 runs 12 residues. From germline, CDR1 is SGHRS and CDR2 YFSETQ. The CDR3 DNA is TGCGCCAGCAGGGAGTCAGGGGAGACCCAGTACTTC. This encodes CASRESGETQYF.

This chain connects TRBV2 to TRBJ1-5, with unresolved D. This CDR3 is built from 15 residues. V was trimmed by 8 bases and J by 0 bases, leaving 14 bases between them. The germline CDR1 and CDR2 sequences are SNHLY and FYNNEI. The CDR3 loop is CASQEGTHSNQPQHF. DNA of the CDR3: TGTGCCAGCCAGGAAGGCACACATAGCAATCAGCCCCAGCATTTT.

The J gene is TRBJ1-1, the V gene TRBV4-1; 10 nucleotides match TRBD1. This CDR3 spans 14 amino acids. CDR1 and CDR2 from the germline V gene are MGHRA and YSYEKL. The V and J ends lost 4 bases and 4 bases, in that order; junction bases with no gene match: 3. CDR3 amino acids: CASSPGQGSTEAFF. In DNA form, the CDR3 reads TGCGCCAGCAGCCCGGGACAGGGGAGCACTGAAGCTTTCTTT.

The rearrangement links TRBV25-1 to TRBJ2-1; D gene ambiguous. This CDR3 has 13 residues. CDR1 is MGHDK and CDR2 is SYGVNS in the germline V gene. V was pared by 8 bases and J by 6 bases, with 14 bases between. The CDR3 sequence is CASSRSLSNEQFF. The CDR3 DNA sequence: TGTGCCAGCTCCCGGAGCCTGTCCAATGAGCAGTTCTTC.

The rearrangement joins TRBV28 to TRBJ1-4; 7 positions match TRBD1. The CDR3 has 15 residues. CDR1 MDHEN and CDR2 SYDVKM come from the germline V gene. The V and J ends lost 4 bases and 7 bases, in that order; junction bases with no gene match: 9. The CDR3, as DNA: TGTGCCAGCAGTTCTATACAGGGGAGGGTTGAAAAACTGTTTTTT. It yields the protein CASSSIQGRVEKLFF.